This is a list of T cell receptor beta chains from one sample in a study of a mutant IDH1 vaccine in newly diagnosed glioma. Their antigens are not known. Sequenced by immunoSEQ multiplex PCR; TCRdb stores in-frame clones only, minus some. The sample carries under 35,000 clones, roughly four fifths recorded once. The specimen comprised PBMCs, sampled from a glioma patient whose treatment included an IDH1 peptide vaccine. Receptors were obtained from a man aged 50 to 60 with glioma. The conserved cysteine and the conserved F or W are not part of the CDR3 here.

v_gene	j_gene	CDR3aa
TRBV14	TRBJ1-2	ASSQAFFPGTGWSDYGYT
TRBV7-6	TRBJ1-2	ASSLAYGGNGYT
TRBV9	TRBJ1-1	ASSVSSVTEAF
TRBV10-3	TRBJ2-1	AITEGIAGVEQF
TRBV19	TRBJ1-1	ASSRPGRVGAF
TRBV15	TRBJ2-7	ATSRDPSSYEQY
TRBV7-9	TRBJ1-1	ASSLGSMNTEAF
TRBV25-1	TRBJ1-1	ASSPRKDKNTEAF
TRBV5-5	TRBJ1-1	ASSPRQGGMNTEAF
TRBV6-5	TRBJ2-3	ASFGPDTQY
TRBV7-6	TRBJ2-3	ASSPGTDTQY
TRBV7-8	TRBJ1-5	ASSLAPRTAFQPQH
TRBV20-1	TRBJ2-1	SATSQDEQF
TRBV11-2	TRBJ2-1	ASRSPRGRAYNEQF
TRBV5-4	TRBJ2-7	ASGKGGLYEQY
TRBV6-5	TRBJ1-2	ASSRISGGYT
TRBV5-1	TRBJ2-7	ASSGTSHVYEQY
TRBV18	TRBJ1-2	ASSLGALQGRGYT
TRBV4-1	TRBJ2-7	ASSQGNTGSYEQY
TRBV18	TRBJ1-1	ASSQTVQGTEAF
TRBV10-3	TRBJ2-1	AISEDPIMGPEQF
TRBV9	TRBJ2-5	ASSVEQSQETQY
TRBV6-1	TRBJ2-7	ASSLGQGWYEQY
TRBV15	TRBJ2-2	ATSRGFGELF
TRBV30	TRBJ1-1	AWSPRTVNTEAF
TRBV6-6	TRBJ1-1	ASSYSTFPLNTEAF
TRBV6-5	TRBJ1-1	ASWRGRNTEAF
TRBV19	TRBJ1-1	ASSAMRDTEAF
TRBV7-9	TRBJ1-3	ASSYSSSSGNTIY
TRBV15	TRBJ1-1	ATSRGGNTEAF
TRBV11-3	TRBJ1-1	ASSTRDAVESTEAF
TRBV18	TRBJ2-5	ASSPTGYGTVQETQY
TRBV21-1	TRBJ1-1	ASSNVRPNTEAF
TRBV7-2	TRBJ1-4	ASSSGTGYGGKLF
TRBV15	TRBJ2-3	ATAAVSTDTQY
TRBV9	TRBJ2-7	ASSPGQGYEQY
TRBV30	TRBJ1-6	AWSEGVNSPLH
TRBV18	TRBJ1-4	ASSLGTGFGEKLF
TRBV5-4	TRBJ2-7	ASSYQGYEQY
TRBV19	TRBJ2-7	ASSIGGQGPYEQY
TRBV27	TRBJ1-5	ASSPIPQGSNQPQH
TRBV9	TRBJ2-1	ASSGTSSYNEQF
TRBV11-1	TRBJ1-1	ASRGTVTNTEAF
TRBV7-2	TRBJ1-1	ASSLRREGTEAF
TRBV9	TRBJ1-1	ASSVGPESTEAF
TRBV19	TRBJ2-7	ASSIPGRAYEQY
TRBV6-6	TRBJ1-5	ASRPRTGFNQPQH
TRBV4-1	TRBJ1-2	ASSQAAGAPNYGYT
TRBV7-2	TRBJ1-1	ASSATGMRTEAF
TRBV2	TRBJ2-7	ASSEAYEQY
TRBV7-8	TRBJ1-2	ASSLFRTGDSYGYT